This T cell receptor (beta chain) was observed in a study of radiation and T cells in renal cell carcinoma. Overall study context: Nephrectomy followed 15 Gy stereotactic body radiation by 4 weeks.

Study-level points and caveats: Without pretreatment biopsies, baseline tumor clonotype presence was undetermined. From baseline, blood top tumor clonotypes peaked at 2 weeks post-radiation.

Regarding time point: baseline pretreatment blood. Treatment reported: 15 Gy SBRT to primary tumor, nephrectomy 4 weeks later. The tumor was a clear cell renal cell carcinoma. Comments on this clone: What it recognizes is unknown.

J was trimmed by 1 base and V by 3 bases; bases with no gene match: 9. The CDR3 has 18 amino acids. CDR1 and CDR2 from the germline V gene are SGHNT and YYREEE (reference sequence). Assay: immunoSEQ multiplex PCR; the TCRdb copy retains only in-frame clones and omits some. The data hold 110,000 to 150,000 clones, with approximately 87% observed a single time. The chain links TRBV5-4 to TRBJ2-3; 12 nucleotides agree with TRBD2. The material sequenced was blood, taken from a patient whose treatment included radiotherapy and nephrectomy. The receptor was isolated from a woman in her forties or fifties with renal cell carcinoma. This chain's CDR3 is CASSWGGLAGTGTDTQYF. The CDR3 DNA sequence: TGTGCCAGCAGCTGGGGAGGACTAGCGGGAACTGGCACAGATACGCAGTATTTT.